This is a list of T cell receptor beta chains from one sample in a study of blood T cell repertoires in COVID-19. Clones were sequenced by immunoSEQ multiplex PCR, and TCRdb holds only the in-frame ones, with some missing. There are around 150,000 clones in the sample; 70% to 80% occur only once, and 11% lies in the top ten. The sequenced sample was peripheral blood. These receptors were obtained from a man in his sixties who had recovered from COVID-19. Both conserved end residues are part of each CDR3. A D gene is named only where the DNA matches it firmly. The size field is filled for only some rows; it gives once, few, many or a size class.

size: .; V: TRBV27; J: TRBJ1-2; D: TRBD1; DNA: TGTGCCAGCAGACTCGACAGGGACTATGGCTACACCTTC; CDR3: CASRLDRDYGYTF
size: .; V: TRBV6-2/TRBV6-3; J: TRBJ2-1; D: TRBD2; DNA: TGTGCCAGCAGTAAGCCTAGCGGGATCAATGAGCAGTTCTTC; CDR3: CASSKPSGINEQFF
size: few; V: TRBV30; J: TRBJ1-1; D: .; DNA: TGTGCCCGACGGACAGTGCCTTACACTGAAGCTTTCTTT; CDR3: CARRTVPYTEAFF
size: .; V: TRBV7-8; J: TRBJ2-7; D: TRBD1; DNA: TGTGCCAGCAGCGTATCCACGGGACAGTCCTACGAGCAGTACTTC; CDR3: CASSVSTGQSYEQYF
size: .; V: TRBV6-5; J: TRBJ2-1; D: .; DNA: TGTGCCAGCATCCCGCGCTCCTACAATGAGCAGTTCTTC; CDR3: CASIPRSYNEQFF
size: .; V: TRBV2; J: TRBJ2-1; D: TRBD2; DNA: TGTGCCAGCAGTGCAAGCTCTTTAGCGGGAGTAGGTCTGATCTCCTACAATGAGCAGTTCTTC; CDR3: CASSASSLAGVGLISYNEQFF
size: .; V: TRBV4-3; J: TRBJ1-3; D: .; DNA: TGCGCCAGCAGCCAAGGAGTATTCTCTGGAAACACCATATATTTT; CDR3: CASSQGVFSGNTIYF
size: .; V: TRBV5-4; J: TRBJ2-1; D: TRBD2; DNA: TGTGCCAGCAGCCCTAGCGGGGCAAGCTCCTACAATGAGCAGTTCTTC; CDR3: CASSPSGASSYNEQFF
size: .; V: TRBV7-2; J: TRBJ2-1; D: TRBD2; DNA: TGTGCCAGCAGCTTATCGGGGGGGTTGTACAATGAGCAGTTCTTC; CDR3: CASSLSGGLYNEQFF
size: .; V: TRBV20-1; J: TRBJ1-2; D: TRBD1; DNA: TGCAGTGCTCTTACAGGGGATGGCTACACCTTC; CDR3: CSALTGDGYTF
size: .; V: TRBV28; J: TRBJ1-1; D: .; DNA: TGTGCCAGCAGAACGGGGGGGCTGAACACTGAAGCTTTCTTT; CDR3: CASRTGGLNTEAFF
size: .; V: TRBV5-5; J: TRBJ1-6; D: .; DNA: TGTGCCAGCAGCTTGGACCCCGGGAGCGTCTATAATTCACCCCTCCACTTT; CDR3: CASSLDPGSVYNSPLHF
size: .; V: TRBV28; J: TRBJ2-5; D: TRBD1; DNA: TGTGCCAGCAGTTTGCCTTCTCGACAGGGTGTATACTTC; CDR3: CASSLPSRQGVYF
size: .; V: TRBV19; J: TRBJ2-2; D: .; DNA: TGTGCCACCCATCACTCCGGCGGCAGGGTGTACGCCGGGGAGCTGTTTTTT; CDR3: CATHHSGGRVYAGELFF
size: .; V: TRBV7-9; J: TRBJ2-2; D: .; DNA: TGTGCCAGCAGACCAGTGCAGGCGTCGAACACCGGGGAGCTGTTTTTT; CDR3: CASRPVQASNTGELFF
size: .; V: TRBV12-3/TRBV12-4; J: TRBJ2-1; D: TRBD2; DNA: TGTGCCAGTAAGCGGGGGACCGGTGAGCAGTTCTTC; CDR3: CASKRGTGEQFF
size: .; V: TRBV4-3; J: TRBJ2-7; D: TRBD1; DNA: TGCGCCAGCAGCCAGGTACTCGGGACAGGGGGCTGGGACGAGCAGTACTTC; CDR3: CASSQVLGTGGWDEQYF
size: .; V: TRBV2; J: TRBJ2-5; D: TRBD2; DNA: TGTGCCAGCAGTTCGACTAGCGGGGGGGCCACGGAGACCCAGTACTTC; CDR3: CASSSTSGGATETQYF
size: few; V: TRBV6-2/TRBV6-3; J: TRBJ2-1; D: .; DNA: TGTGCCAGCAGCCGTCCCGCGGTTGATGAGCAGTTCTTC; CDR3: CASSRPAVDEQFF
size: .; V: TRBV19; J: TRBJ1-5; D: TRBD1; DNA: TGTGCCAGTAGTATGGGACAGGTCACCGAGCCCCAGCATTTT; CDR3: CASSMGQVTEPQHF
size: few; V: TRBV11-2; J: TRBJ1-6; D: .; DNA: TGTGCCAGCAGCATTAGAGTGACGAGGGATCGATCACCCCTCCACTTT; CDR3: CASSIRVTRDRSPLHF
size: few; V: TRBV5-4; J: TRBJ2-3; D: .; DNA: TGTGCCAGCAACACCCAAGGACTGCACACGGTAGATACGCAGTATTTT; CDR3: CASNTQGLHTVDTQYF
size: once; V: TRBV19; J: TRBJ2-2; D: TRBD2; DNA: TGTGCCAGTAGACTCTGGGCTAGCGGGAGCCGGGACACCGGGGAGCTGTTTTTT; CDR3: CASRLWASGSRDTGELFF
size: .; V: TRBV19; J: TRBJ2-5; D: .; DNA: TGTGCCAGTAGCCCGGTCGGGGTTGGGGAGACCCAGTACTTC; CDR3: CASSPVGVGETQYF
size: few; V: TRBV9; J: TRBJ2-5; D: TRBD2; DNA: TGTGCCAGCAGCGTAGGTCCTAGCGGGGGAGAAGAGACCCAGTACTTC; CDR3: CASSVGPSGGEETQYF
size: .; V: TRBV19; J: TRBJ2-3; D: TRBD2; DNA: TGTGCCATCAGCGAGACTAGCTCCGCAGATACGCAGTATTTT; CDR3: CAISETSSADTQYF
size: .; V: TRBV21-1; J: TRBJ1-4; D: .; DNA: TGTGCCAGCAGCGCGCCCTCAACTAATGAAAAACTGTTTTTT; CDR3: CASSAPSTNEKLFF
size: .; V: TRBV30; J: TRBJ2-7; D: TRBD2; DNA: TGTGCCTGGAGAGGTCTAGCGGGAGGCTACGAGCAGTACTTC; CDR3: CAWRGLAGGYEQYF
size: .; V: TRBV11-2; J: TRBJ1-3; D: .; DNA: TGTGCCAGCAGCTTAGAAGTGGGGGGTCCAGAGGTTCCTGGAAACACCATATATTTT; CDR3: CASSLEVGGPEVPGNTIYF
size: many; V: TRBV19; J: TRBJ1-5; D: .; DNA: TGTGCCAGTAGACCTAACCGACAGTCCAATCAGCCCCAGCATTTT; CDR3: CASRPNRQSNQPQHF
size: .; V: TRBV4-3; J: TRBJ1-2; D: .; DNA: TGCGCCAGCAGCCAAGATCTGACGGCGTCAAGAGGTGGCTACACCTTC; CDR3: CASSQDLTASRGGYTF
size: .; V: TRBV5-4; J: TRBJ2-2; D: .; DNA: TGTGCCAGCAGCTTCGGAGGGTCCACCGGGGAGCTGTTTTTT; CDR3: CASSFGGSTGELFF
size: few; V: TRBV3-1/TRBV3-2; J: TRBJ1-1; D: TRBD1; DNA: TGTGCCAGCAGCCAAGAAATGGGACAGGGCGAGAGAAAGACTGAAGCTTTCTTT; CDR3: CASSQEMGQGERKTEAFF
size: .; V: TRBV3-1/TRBV3-2; J: TRBJ1-1; D: .; DNA: TGTGCCAGCAGCCCCAGCGGGTCTGAAGCTTTCTTT; CDR3: CASSPSGSEAFF
size: .; V: TRBV6-2/TRBV6-3; J: TRBJ1-5; D: TRBD1; DNA: TGTGCCAGCAGTTACCGGGACAGGGGCCTTAGCAATCAGCCCCAGCATTTT; CDR3: CASSYRDRGLSNQPQHF
size: few; V: TRBV5-1; J: TRBJ1-1; D: .; DNA: TGCGCCAGCAGCTTGCCACAGTCAGATGAAGCTTTCTTT; CDR3: CASSLPQSDEAFF
size: .; V: TRBV11-2; J: TRBJ1-1; D: .; DNA: TGTGCCAGCAGCAACACGAACACTGAAGCTTTCTTT; CDR3: CASSNTNTEAFF
size: .; V: TRBV6-5; J: TRBJ2-5; D: TRBD1; DNA: TGTGCCAGCAACCGGGACAGGGGGATGGAGACCCAGTACTTC; CDR3: CASNRDRGMETQYF
size: few; V: TRBV7-3; J: TRBJ2-7; D: .; DNA: TGTGCCAGCAGCCTCCTCCCTAGTCGAGCTTTCTCCTACGAGCAGTACTTC; CDR3: CASSLLPSRAFSYEQYF
size: .; V: TRBV6-2/TRBV6-3; J: TRBJ2-1; D: .; DNA: TGTGCCAGCAGTCCGCTAGACGATGAGCAGTTCTTC; CDR3: CASSPLDDEQFF
size: .; V: TRBV28; J: TRBJ2-5; D: TRBD2; DNA: TGTGCCAGCAGTTTATGGGTAGCGGGGGATCGAGAGACCCAGTACTTC; CDR3: CASSLWVAGDRETQYF